One and the same sample provided the 10 T cell receptor beta chains below, sequenced in a study of blood T cells in healthy people across ages. A second about 7 to 12 cycle PCR used barcoded and J-beta primers. TCRdb independently ran MiXCR on the 5' RACE reads; one entry per CDR3 protein. Here the sample spans about 1.4 million distinct CDR3 sequences, almost 60% being singletons. Specimen: blood. These TCRs come from a man aged 18 to 29 in good health.

V is TRBV4-1 and J is TRBJ2-3; maybe TRBD2 (6 bases). Trimming stripped 4 bases from V and 5 bases from J, with 22 bases between. CDR3 size: 17 residues. Germline CDR1 reads MGHRA; CDR2 reads YSYEKL. The CDR3 is CASSPGRREDKRDTQYF. In DNA, the CDR3 is TGCGCCAGCAGCCCCGGTCGGCGGGAAGATAAGAGAGATACGCAGTATTTT.

This sequence joins TRBV6-5 and TRBJ1-2; 7 bases fit TRBD1. V lost 5 bases and J lost 8; bases outside the gene matches: 14. Germline V gene sequence: CDR1 MNHEY, CDR2 SVGAGI. CDR3 length: 15 residues. CDR3 DNA: TGTGCCAGCAGTCAGACAGGGCCCTATGGTTACGGCTACACCTTC. This sequence encodes CASSQTGPYGYGYTF.

The chain recombines TRBV7-2 with TRBJ2-4; D uncertain. The J call is doubtful: the DNA matches TRBJ2-7 better. This CDR3 region has 13 residues. Germline V lookup: CDR1 SGHTA, CDR2 FQGNSA. In DNA form, the CDR3 reads TGTGCCAGCAGCTTAGAATCGGCTTACGAGCAGTACTTC. Protein: CASSLESAYEQYF.

This clonotype was seen more than once but under ten times. The chain carries TRBV20-1 and TRBJ1-1, with 8 positions matching TRBD1. Germline trimming cut 6 bases from V and 8 bases from J; bases unmatched to any gene: 8. The CDR3 extends over 12 amino acids. CDR1 DFQATT and CDR2 SNEGSKA come from the germline V gene (reference sequence). CDR3 amino acids: CSARTGPAEAFF. CDR3 coding DNA: TGCAGTGCAAGGACAGGGCCGGCGGAAGCTTTCTTT.

The table lists this clonotype with a few counts. The gene calls are TRBV27 and TRBJ1-2; D might be TRBD1 (5 bases). Between the trimmed V and J ends, which lost 5 bases and 4 bases, there was a span of 14 bases. Germline V lookup: CDR1 MNHEY, CDR2 SMNVEV (reference sequence). The CDR3 consists of 14 residues. The CDR3 sequence is CASSTQDGGYGYTF. The DNA for the CDR3 is TGTGCCAGCAGTACACAGGACGGGGGCTATGGCTACACCTTC.

This clonotype was counted a single time. V is TRBV25-1 and J is TRBJ2-5; perhaps TRBD2 as D (6 bases). CDR3 length: 15 residues. Trimming took off 4 bases at V and 5 bases at J, with 17 bases between the two ends. Germline V gene sequence: CDR1 MGHDK, CDR2 SYGVNS. Written as DNA, the CDR3 is TGTGCCAGCAGTGTTGCGCGGGGACGGTCGGAGACCCAGTACTTC. Protein: CASSVARGRSETQYF.

This clonotype was observed a handful of times. The CDR3 reads CASSLSFASPLHF. The CDR3 bases are TGTGCCAGCAGTTTATCGTTCGCGTCACCCCTCCACTTT. The chain recombines TRBV27 with TRBJ1-6; D is unresolved. The V gene lost 0 bases and the J gene lost 10 bases, with 7 bases spanning the gap. The CDR3 sequence is 13 residues long. Germline V CDR1 and CDR2: MNHEY, SMNVEV (reference sequence).

J is TRBJ1-6 and V is TRBV4-2; D is ambiguous. V was trimmed by 0 bases and J by 0 bases, leaving 6 bases between them. The CDR3 has 16 amino acids. Germline CDR1 is LGHNA and CDR2 is YNFKEQ. CDR3 in amino acids: CASSQERSSYNSPLHF. CDR3 DNA sequence: TGTGCCAGCAGCCAAGAGCGCAGCTCCTATAATTCACCCCTCCACTTT.

The chain carries TRBV12-3 or TRBV12-4 and TRBJ1-1, with unresolved D. V lost 4 bases and J lost 10, with 25 bases in between. CDR3 length: 16 amino acids. The CDR3 protein is CASSSRTAYRERGAFF. Written as DNA, the CDR3 is TGTGCCAGCAGTTCCCGAACCGCATACAGAGAACGGGGAGCTTTCTTT.

This chain links TRBV6-2 or TRBV6-3 with TRBJ2-1; TRBD1 is a possible D gene (5 bases). Trimming cost V 5 bases and J 8 bases, with 16 bases left between them. Germline V gene lookup returns CDR1 MNHEY and CDR2 SVGEGT. The CDR3 is made up of 14 amino acids. The chain's CDR3 is CASSPGQGYYEQFF. For the CDR3, the DNA is TGTGCCAGCAGTCCGGGTCAGGGTTACTATGAGCAGTTCTTC.